This T cell receptor beta chain was recorded in a study of blood T cells in healthy people across ages. The overall study: About one barcoded beta molecule per two T cells came from capture by template switching. Study-wide results and limits: Observed TCR beta diversity per million T cells went down as age went up. This fall followed a roughly linear course with age. Naive CD4+ cell counts and diversity both ran higher in long-lived than in aged donors. Estimates based on one million T cells were treated as lower bounds.

In this sample, this clonotype turned up a few times. The antigen is not known. Germline V gene data show CDR1 as MNHEY and CDR2 as SVGAGI. After removal of 4 bases from V and 3 bases from J, the junction contained 4 bases not matched to a gene. The length of the CDR3 is 14 residues. Primers used in a second PCR of roughly 6 to 11 cycles were a sample-barcoded 5' primer and a J-beta primer mix. TCRdb passed the 5' RACE reads through MiXCR, listing each CDR3 protein once. The sample carries 700,000 or so distinct CDR3 sequences, 20% to 25% recorded once. The TCR comes from a man between 65 and 85 years old in good health. Sequencing was done on a sample of blood. This chain joins TRBV6-5 and TRBJ2-7; the match to TRBD1 covers 9 bases. The CDR3 DNA is TGTGCCAGCAGTTCGGGGACAGGGAACTACGAGCAGTACGTC. Translated, it gives CASSSGTGNYEQYV.